One TCR beta chain is described in this entry. There is no known antigen for this receptor. No qualities accompany the bases; no much larger clone lies one base away. The data were obtained in a study of CD8 T cells in Susac syndrome (dated by TCRdb to the late 2010s). The study in broad terms: Whether CD8+ T cell activation and differentiation in Susac syndrome was antigen driven was tested using repertoire sequencing.

The study at large found these results: The TCR sequencing and HLA analysis was acknowledged to have included a relatively small number of individuals.

RNA was extracted with the RNeasy kit and 0.5 to 1 ug was reverse transcribed using random hexamers. The immunoSEQ multiplex PCR assay, which covers 54 Vbeta and 13 Jbeta segments, was used to amplify TCR beta CDR3 regions. To correct PCR amplification bias, a synthetic template baseline was used for both primer optimization and computational correction. The source study handled its data this way. Reads were annotated to V, D and J genes according to IMGT and were analyzed with immunoSEQ Analyzer, with only productive sequences retained. Clonality was calculated as one minus the Shannon entropy normalized by log2 of the number of productive unique sequences. For each patient and control, public and private clones were evaluated among the 100 most prevalent clones. Susac-specific clones were defined as absent from healthy and MS cohorts, about 1,100 published viral clones and other ImmuneACCESS disease sequences. TCRdb passed the public sequencing reads through fastp at Q25 and MiXCR, retaining productive beta sequences. Each CDR3 protein appears once, grouped with its most common genes and DNA. The authors' filters were not applied to this entry. The sample profile shows some 190,000 distinct CDR3 sequences; roughly 94% of them were found once. Together, the top ten hold 0.085% to 0.12% of the sample.

The CDR3 contains 16 residues, cysteine and phenylalanine counted. The only DNA kept is the CDR3, 48 bases in frame from the first base. V lost 6 bases and J lost 2 bases; the stretch between them is 17 bases long. Peripheral blood CD8+ and CD4+ T cells from healthy donors, Susac syndrome patients and multiple sclerosis patients were profiled using high-throughput TCR beta sequencing. The healthy donors served as controls matched for age and sex. CD8+ TEMRA cells were enriched by FACS, while bulk CD8+ and CD4+ T cells were purified by magnetic negative isolation. Blood was collected in EDTA tubes and processed within 24 hours, with PBMCs isolated through density gradient centrifugation. PBMCs intended for TCR sequencing were frozen in liquid nitrogen and were later thawed in a 37 degrees C water bath. Purity of sorted or isolated CD4+, CD8+ and CD8+ TEMRA cells was at least 90%.

The sequencing sample was made of CD4+ T cells from PBMCs. Rearrangement joined TRBV12-3 or TRBV12-4 to TRBJ1-3, with no confidently assigned D gene. This receptor was taken from a human donor in good health. At the DNA level, the sequence is TGTGCCAGCAGAGGATCGACACCACAACCTGGAAACACCATATATTTT. This encodes CASRGSTPQPGNTIYF.